This TCR beta chain appears in the sequencing data of a study of T cells after yellow fever vaccination. The 5'RACE template-switching step produced TCR cDNA and added a universal primer site and UMIs. TCRdb processed the 5' RACE reads anew with MiXCR; each CDR3 protein has one entry. The table has approximately 510,000 distinct CDR3 sequences, roughly 22% seen once. Note on this clonotype: Its antigen is not known.

Study-wide results and limits: Clonotypes shared by both compartments, CD4 and CD8, made up a small share.

The TCR was taken from a man between 18 and 35 years old who received the YFV17D yellow fever vaccine. The material was PBMCs, obtained roughly 23 days after the first yellow fever vaccination.

The CDR3 DNA reads as TGTGCCAGCAGCCCGGAGTACGAAGAGACCCAGTACTTC. This codes for CASSPEYEETQYF. The chain employs TRBV5-4 and TRBJ2-5; unclear D gene. Germline CDR1 SGHNT, CDR2 YYREEE (reference sequence). Trimming pared 4 bases from V and 3 bases from J, leaving 10 bases between. The CDR3 is made up of 13 amino acids.